Listed below are T cell receptor beta chains from one sample, sequenced in a study of blood T cell repertoires in COVID-19. Data came from immunoSEQ multiplex PCR; TCRdb stores just in-frame clones and leaves some out. The sample lists about 86,000 clones; 80% to 85% were seen once. The sample was peripheral blood. Every receptor here comes from a woman aged 80 or over with active or convalescent COVID-19. CDR3s include the opening cysteine and the closing phenylalanine or tryptophan. Each record gives: J gene, clone size, V gene, D gene, CDR3 protein, CDR3 DNA. The D gene is left open where the match is weak. Size is stated for part of the rows, as once, few or many counts, or as a class when the clone is expanded.

TRBJ1-2	.	TRBV12-3/TRBV12-4	.	CASSSNSFYGYTF	TGTGCCAGCAGTTCTAACAGCTTCTATGGCTACACCTTC
TRBJ1-2	.	TRBV28	TRBD1	CASSPKGTGSTF	TGTGCCAGCAGTCCCAAAGGGACAGGGAGTACCTTC
TRBJ2-3	once	TRBV5-1	.	CASTLENTQYF	TGCGCCAGCACCCTAGAAAATACGCAGTATTTT
TRBJ1-2	many	TRBV6-5	.	CASSNDRWGYGYTF	TGTGCCAGCAGTAATGACAGATGGGGCTATGGCTACACCTTC
TRBJ2-5	.	TRBV7-3	TRBD2	CASSRLGGGAGETQYF	TGTGCCAGCAGCCGTCTTGGCGGGGGGGCCGGAGAGACCCAGTACTTC
TRBJ2-5	.	TRBV7-2	.	CASSSQGLVQETQYF	TGTGCCAGCAGCTCCCAGGGGTTAGTCCAAGAGACCCAGTACTTC
TRBJ2-7	.	TRBV3-1/TRBV3-2	TRBD2	CASSQGGRVIDEQYF	TGTGCCAGCAGCCAAGGCGGGAGGGTAATTGATGAGCAGTACTTC
TRBJ1-1	.	TRBV7-8	TRBD1	CASSFTGTENTEAFF	TGTGCCAGCAGCTTTACCGGGACAGAGAACACTGAAGCTTTCTTT
TRBJ2-7	once	TRBV5-4	TRBD1	CASSLGTGSSYEQYF	TGTGCCAGCAGTTTGGGGACAGGGAGCTCCTACGAGCAGTACTTC
TRBJ2-7	.	TRBV19	TRBD1	CASSNRDRYHEQYF	TGTGCCAGTAGTAACCGGGACAGGTACCACGAGCAGTACTTC
TRBJ2-5	.	TRBV7-8	.	CASKNSGNEHQETQYF	TGTGCCAGCAAAAATAGCGGTAATGAACACCAAGAGACCCAGTACTTC
TRBJ1-1	few	TRBV6-5	.	CASGGGLNTEAFF	TGTGCCAGTGGGGGGGGCCTGAACACTGAAGCTTTCTTT
TRBJ2-7	.	TRBV2	.	CASSSGTEYYEQYF	TGTGCCAGCAGTTCAGGTACAGAATACTACGAGCAGTACTTC
TRBJ2-3	.	TRBV4-1	TRBD2	CASSQESGGGTDTQYF	TGCGCCAGCAGCCAGGAAAGCGGGGGCGGCACAGATACGCAGTATTTT
TRBJ1-1	few	TRBV2	TRBD1	CASSPTGTENTEAFF	TGTGCCAGCAGCCCGACCGGGACAGAGAACACTGAAGCTTTCTTT
TRBJ1-1	.	TRBV4-2	.	CASSQAPGGNTEAFF	TGTGCCAGCAGCCAAGCCCCGGGGGGGAACACTGAAGCTTTCTTT
TRBJ2-3	few	TRBV7-9	.	CASSSRSSTDTQYF	TGTGCCAGCAGCTCCCGGTCCTCCACAGATACGCAGTATTTT
TRBJ1-1	.	TRBV10-3	.	CAISEILQGTTEAFF	TGTGCCATCAGTGAAATATTACAGGGTACCACTGAAGCTTTCTTT
TRBJ2-3	few	TRBV6-5	.	CASSPGADTQYF	TGTGCCAGCAGCCCCGGGGCAGATACGCAGTATTTT
TRBJ2-5	.	TRBV15	.	CATSWNRAGTQYF	TGTGCCACCAGCTGGAACAGGGCAGGGACCCAGTACTTC
TRBJ2-5	.	TRBV24-1	.	CATSDPGTEETQYF	TGTGCCACCAGTGACCCCGGGACTGAAGAGACCCAGTACTTC
TRBJ2-5	.	TRBV28	.	CASSLTGNQETQYF	TGTGCCAGCAGTTTAACGGGGAACCAAGAGACCCAGTACTTC
TRBJ1-2	once	TRBV6-2/TRBV6-3	.	CASSYYVFQNGYTF	TGTGCCAGCAGTTACTATGTGTTTCAGAATGGCTACACCTTC
TRBJ1-1	.	TRBV5-6	TRBD1	CASSLPGGDGEAFF	TGTGCCAGCAGCCTTCCAGGGGGCGACGGTGAAGCTTTCTTT
TRBJ2-3	.	TRBV5-4	TRBD2	CASSYMTSGGTDTQYF	TGTGCCAGCAGCTATATGACTAGCGGGGGCACAGATACGCAGTATTTT
TRBJ1-4	.	TRBV7-9	.	CASSLPRGELFF	TGTGCCAGCAGCTTGCCCAGGGGAGAACTGTTTTTT
TRBJ2-7	.	TRBV5-5	TRBD2	CASSLDMREFSYEQYF	TGTGCCAGCAGCTTGGATATGCGGGAGTTCTCCTACGAGCAGTACTTC
TRBJ2-7	.	TRBV5-6	TRBD2	CASSPGLAPSYEQYF	TGTGCCAGCAGCCCGGGACTAGCGCCCTCCTACGAGCAGTACTTC
TRBJ2-7	.	TRBV6-5	TRBD1	CASSYSTGTGWLEQYF	TGTGCCAGCAGTTACTCGACCGGGACAGGGTGGCTCGAGCAGTACTTC
TRBJ1-1	.	TRBV5-4	.	CASSPTPGNTEAFF	TGTGCCAGCAGCCCCACGCCCGGGAACACTGAAGCTTTCTTT
TRBJ2-2	few	TRBV4-3	.	CASSQRPRTQNTGELFF	TGCGCCAGCAGCCAAAGGCCCAGGACACAGAACACCGGGGAGCTGTTTTTT
TRBJ1-2	.	TRBV20-1	TRBD1	CSAGQDYGYTF	TGCAGTGCCGGACAGGACTATGGCTACACCTTC
TRBJ1-2	.	TRBV28	TRBD1	CATRQGGILGYGYTF	TGTGCCACCCGACAGGGCGGGATCCTAGGGTATGGCTACACCTTC
TRBJ1-1	.	TRBV3-1/TRBV3-2	.	CASSPRRGMNTEAFF	TGTGCCAGCAGCCCCAGAAGAGGGATGAACACTGAAGCTTTCTTT
TRBJ2-1	.	TRBV4-1	TRBD2	CASSQEGGMGRNEQFF	TGCGCCAGCAGCCAAGAGGGAGGGATGGGTAGGAATGAGCAGTTCTTC
TRBJ2-2	.	TRBV2	.	CASRRSENTGELFF	TGTGCCAGCAGGCGGTCGGAGAACACCGGGGAGCTGTTTTTT
TRBJ2-7	.	TRBV6-2/TRBV6-3	.	CASSSTLPSYEQYF	TGTGCCAGCAGTTCTACACTACCCTCCTACGAGCAGTACTTC
TRBJ1-1	.	TRBV12-3/TRBV12-4	.	CASSWTQNTEAFF	TGTGCCAGCAGCTGGACACAAAACACTGAAGCTTTCTTT
TRBJ1-1	few	TRBV29-1	TRBD1	CSVRQGDAGAFF	TGCAGCGTGAGACAGGGGGACGCCGGAGCTTTCTTT
TRBJ2-1	.	TRBV9	.	CASSDSSRVDEQFF	TGTGCCAGCAGTGATTCTTCGCGGGTGGATGAGCAGTTCTTC
TRBJ1-1	.	TRBV9	.	CASSPSGLNTEAFF	TGTGCCAGCAGCCCCTCAGGTCTGAACACTGAAGCTTTCTTT
TRBJ1-5	.	TRBV27	.	CASSLLPMNQPQHF	TGTGCCAGCAGTTTACTACCGATGAATCAGCCCCAGCATTTT
TRBJ2-7	.	TRBV18	TRBD1	CASSPQGANEQYF	TGTGCCAGCTCACCACAGGGGGCCAACGAGCAGTACTTC
TRBJ2-1	.	TRBV18	TRBD2	CASSPRLAGLHNEQFF	TGTGCCAGCTCACCCCGTTTAGCGGGACTACATAATGAGCAGTTCTTC
TRBJ2-3	.	TRBV18	TRBD2	CASSYGLASTDTQYF	TGTGCCAGCTCATACGGACTAGCCAGCACAGATACGCAGTATTTT
TRBJ2-7	.	TRBV4-3	.	CASSQVQGCSYEQYF	TGCGCCAGCAGCCAAGTACAGGGCTGTTCCTACGAGCAGTACTTC
TRBJ2-5	few	TRBV5-1	TRBD2	CASSLFSSGYTSGTQYF	TGCGCCAGCAGCTTGTTCTCTAGCGGTTATACCTCAGGGACCCAGTACTTC
TRBJ1-1	.	TRBV5-1	.	CASSQRTLARYTEAFF	TGCGCCAGCAGCCAACGGACTCTAGCGCGGTACACTGAAGCTTTCTTT
TRBJ2-7	few	TRBV4-1	TRBD2	CASSQDLSLAGGYEQYF	TGCGCCAGCAGCCAAGATCTGTCCCTAGCGGGGGGCTACGAGCAGTACTTC
TRBJ1-1	.	TRBV4-3	.	CASSRGSLNTEAFF	TGCGCCAGCAGCCGGGGCAGCCTGAACACTGAAGCTTTCTTT
TRBJ2-5	few	TRBV28	TRBD2	CASSFLGRGVQETQYF	TGTGCCAGCTCCTTCTTGGGGAGGGGAGTCCAAGAGACCCAGTACTTC